The 10 T cell receptor beta chains below were found in one sample sequenced in a study of control samples from healthy donors and cancer patients. Produced via immunoSEQ multiplex PCR; TCRdb's table is partial and in-frame only. The data contain 150,000 to 180,000 clones, about 94% of them singletons. Sample: blood. The receptor source for this set is a man aged 40-49 years in good health.

This chain links TRBV6-4 with TRBJ1-1, with unresolved D. Germline loops: CDR1 MRHNA, CDR2 SNTAGT. The CDR3 totals 15 residues. V was pared by 4 bases and J by 1 base, with 13 bases between. The CDR3 DNA reads as TGTGCCAGCAGTGCGGACTTGACCCGGAACACTGAAGCTTTCTTT. It translates to CASSADLTRNTEAFF.

This clone was seen once. The chain carries TRBV28 and TRBJ1-1; D gene uncertain. V lost 6 bases, J lost 1 base, and 9 bases lay in between. CDR3 length: 13 amino acids. The germline V gene encodes CDR1 MDHEN and CDR2 SYDVKM. CDR3 amino acids: CASSLRRNTEAFF. As DNA, the CDR3 is TGTGCCAGCAGCCTCAGACGGAACACTGAAGCTTTCTTT.

The CDR3 bases are TGTGCCAGTATCCCCACCCCCCGGACAGATGCAGCTTTCTTT. Protein product: CASIPTPRTDAAFF. This chain uses TRBV19 with TRBJ1-1, with a tentative D call TRBD1 (6 bases). Trimming cost V 7 bases and J 10 bases, with 22 bases left between them. This CDR3 comprises 14 residues. Per germline, CDR1 LNHDA and CDR2 SQIVND (reference sequence).

This chain joins TRBV28 and TRBJ2-2; tentative D call: TRBD1 (5 bases). Germline lookup yields CDR1 MDHEN and CDR2 SYDVKM. The CDR3 runs 17 residues. V was pared by 4 bases and J by 1 base, with 16 bases between. The DNA of the CDR3 is TGTGCCAGCAGTTCCCTCCGACAGAGCCTGAACACCGGGGAGCTGTTTTTT. It encodes CASSSLRQSLNTGELFF.

The chain is built from TRBV5-5 and TRBJ1-4, with D unclear. The CDR3 spans 16 residues. Trimming cost V 4 bases and J 3 bases, with 16 bases left between them. Per the germline V gene, CDR1 is SGHKS and CDR2 is YYEKEE (reference sequence). CDR3 sequence reads: CASSESVGLANEKLFF. The CDR3 DNA follows: TGTGCCAGCAGCGAGAGCGTGGGGTTGGCTAATGAAAAACTGTTTTTT.

The sample holds one count of this clone. The rearrangement joins TRBV30 to TRBJ1-2; D possibly corresponds to TRBD1 (5 bases). This CDR3 has 13 amino acids. V lost 1 base, J lost 6 bases, and 12 bases lay in between. Germline assignment: CDR1 GTSNPN and CDR2 SVGIG (reference sequence). This CDR3 is CAWSGRTNHGYTF. DNA for the CDR3: TGTGCCTGGAGTGGACGGACAAATCATGGCTACACCTTC.

The CDR3 here is CAWTRARESTEAFF. The DNA for the CDR3 is TGTGCCTGGACTAGGGCCAGGGAGAGCACTGAAGCTTTCTTT. V gene TRBV30 combines with J gene TRBJ1-1, with D maybe TRBD1 (5 bases). Per germline, CDR1 GTSNPN and CDR2 SVGIG (reference sequence). The V and J ends lost 4 bases and 4 bases respectively, with 16 bases between them. The CDR3 totals 14 residues.

V and J are TRBV12-3 or TRBV12-4 and TRBJ1-2; D ambiguous. This CDR3 is built from 12 residues. Trimming removed 3 bases from V and 1 base from J, with 3 bases in between. CDR3 DNA: TGTGCCAGCAGTTTGGATAACTATGGCTACACCTTC. It encodes CASSLDNYGYTF.

The chain employs TRBV7-2 and TRBJ1-2; the D is unclear. Germline values: CDR1 SGHTA, CDR2 FQGNSA. The CDR3 extends over 13 amino acids. V lost 4 bases and J 8 bases, leaving 14 bases between the germline ends. The CDR3 loop is CASSSPPVEGYTF. CDR3 bases: TGTGCCAGCAGCTCCCCCCCCGTGGAGGGCTACACCTTC.

CDR3 loop: CAWSVNTHNSPLHF. The CDR3 bases are TGTGCCTGGAGTGTAAACACCCATAATTCACCCCTCCACTTT. V gene TRBV30 combines with J gene TRBJ1-6; D gene ambiguous. The germline V gene has CDR1 GTSNPN and CDR2 SVGIG (reference sequence). Deletions cut 0 bases from V and 5 bases from J, with 8 bases between. This CDR3 is built from 14 residues.